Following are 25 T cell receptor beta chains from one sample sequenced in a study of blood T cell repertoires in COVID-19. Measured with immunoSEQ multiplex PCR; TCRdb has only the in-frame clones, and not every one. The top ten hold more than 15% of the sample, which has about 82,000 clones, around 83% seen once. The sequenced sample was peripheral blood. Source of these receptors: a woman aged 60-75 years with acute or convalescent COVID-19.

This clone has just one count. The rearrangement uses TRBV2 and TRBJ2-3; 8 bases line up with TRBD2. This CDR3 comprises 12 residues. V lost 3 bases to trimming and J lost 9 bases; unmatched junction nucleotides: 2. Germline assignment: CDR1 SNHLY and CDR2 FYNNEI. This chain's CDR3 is CASSDRGGTQYF. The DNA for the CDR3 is TGTGCCAGCAGTGATCGGGGGGGCACGCAGTATTTT. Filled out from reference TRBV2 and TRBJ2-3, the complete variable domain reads EPEVTQTPSHQVTQMGQEVILRCVPISNHLYFYWYRQILGQKVEFLVSFYNNEISEKSEIFDDQFSVERPDGSNFTLKIRSTKLEDSAMYFCASSDRGGTQYFGPGTRLTVL.

The CDR3 region is CAWGQGAPGYTF. DNA for the CDR3: TGTGCCTGGGGACAGGGGGCGCCTGGCTACACCTTC. The J gene is TRBJ1-2, the V gene TRBV30, with 11 bases identical to TRBD1. The trim removed 5 bases at V and 7 bases at J, leaving 3 bases unmatched. CDR1 is GTSNPN and CDR2 is SVGIG in the germline V gene (reference sequence). The CDR3 length is 12 residues.

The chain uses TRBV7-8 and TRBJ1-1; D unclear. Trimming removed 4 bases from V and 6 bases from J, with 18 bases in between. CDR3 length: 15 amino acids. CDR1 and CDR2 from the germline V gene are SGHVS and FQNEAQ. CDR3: CASSSEHEGGSEAFF. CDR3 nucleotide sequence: TGTGCCAGCAGCTCGGAACACGAGGGAGGCTCTGAAGCTTTCTTT.

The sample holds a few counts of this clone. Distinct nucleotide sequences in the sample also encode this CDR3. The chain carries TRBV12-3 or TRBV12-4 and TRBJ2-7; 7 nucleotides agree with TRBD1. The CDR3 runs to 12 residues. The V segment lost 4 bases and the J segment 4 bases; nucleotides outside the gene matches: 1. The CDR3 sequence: CASSSGGYEQYF. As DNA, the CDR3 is TGTGCCAGCAGTTCAGGGGGTTACGAGCAGTACTTC.

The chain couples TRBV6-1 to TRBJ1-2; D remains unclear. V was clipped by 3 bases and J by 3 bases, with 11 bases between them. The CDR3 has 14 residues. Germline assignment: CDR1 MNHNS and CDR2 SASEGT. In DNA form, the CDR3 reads TGTGCCAGCAGTGACGGGCTGCGGGACTATGGCTACACCTTC. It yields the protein CASSDGLRDYGYTF.

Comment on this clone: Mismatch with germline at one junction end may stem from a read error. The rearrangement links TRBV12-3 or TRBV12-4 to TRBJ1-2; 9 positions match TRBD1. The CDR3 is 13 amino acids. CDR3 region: CVSSRQGVDGYTF. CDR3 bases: TGTGTCAGCAGTCGACAGGGGGTAGATGGCTACACCTTC.

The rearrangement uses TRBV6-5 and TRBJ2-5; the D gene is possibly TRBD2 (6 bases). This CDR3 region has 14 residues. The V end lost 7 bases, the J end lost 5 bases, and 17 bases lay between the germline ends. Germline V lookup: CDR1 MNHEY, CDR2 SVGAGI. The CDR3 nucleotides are TGTGCCAGCACCCATTCAGGGAGGCGGGAGACCCAGTACTTC. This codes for CASTHSGRRETQYF.

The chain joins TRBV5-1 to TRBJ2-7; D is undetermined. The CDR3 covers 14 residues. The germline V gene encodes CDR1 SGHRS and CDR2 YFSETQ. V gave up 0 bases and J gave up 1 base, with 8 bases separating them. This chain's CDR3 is CASSLGRGSYEQYF. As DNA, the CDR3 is TGCGCCAGCAGCTTGGGTCGCGGATCCTACGAGCAGTACTTC.

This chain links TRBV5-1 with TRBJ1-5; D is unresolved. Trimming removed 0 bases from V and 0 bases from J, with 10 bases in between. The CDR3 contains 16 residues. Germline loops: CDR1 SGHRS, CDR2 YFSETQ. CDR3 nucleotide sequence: TGCGCCAGCAGCTTGGGAGGTCGGGGTAGCAATCAGCCCCAGCATTTT. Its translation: CASSLGGRGSNQPQHF.

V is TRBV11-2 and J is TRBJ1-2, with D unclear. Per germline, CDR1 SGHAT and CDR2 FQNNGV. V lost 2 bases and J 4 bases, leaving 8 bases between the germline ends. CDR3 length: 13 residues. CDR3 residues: CASSLLGLYGYTF. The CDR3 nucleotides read TGTGCCAGCAGCTTATTAGGACTCTATGGCTACACCTTC.

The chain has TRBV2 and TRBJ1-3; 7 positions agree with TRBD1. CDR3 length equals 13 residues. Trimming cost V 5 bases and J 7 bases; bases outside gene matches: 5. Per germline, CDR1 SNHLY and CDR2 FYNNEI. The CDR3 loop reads CASSNDRDNTIYF. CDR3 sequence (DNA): TGTGCCAGCAGTAATGACAGGGATAACACCATATATTTT.

The CDR3, as DNA: TGTGCCAGCAGTTACCGGCAGGGTATTACCTACGAGCAGTACTTC. Translating gives CASSYRQGITYEQYF. The chain is built from TRBV6-2 or TRBV6-3 and TRBJ2-7; D is possibly TRBD1 (5 bases). Germline loops: CDR1 MNHEY, CDR2 SVGEGT. V was clipped by 2 bases and J by 2 bases, with 13 bases between them. The CDR3 spans 15 residues.

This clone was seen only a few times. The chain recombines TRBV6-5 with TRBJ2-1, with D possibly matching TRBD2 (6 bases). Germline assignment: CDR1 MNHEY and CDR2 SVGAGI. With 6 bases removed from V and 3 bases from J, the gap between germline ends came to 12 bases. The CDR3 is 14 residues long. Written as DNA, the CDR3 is TGTGCCAGCAGGAGATCGGGAGTCTACAATGAGCAGTTCTTC. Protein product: CASRRSGVYNEQFF.

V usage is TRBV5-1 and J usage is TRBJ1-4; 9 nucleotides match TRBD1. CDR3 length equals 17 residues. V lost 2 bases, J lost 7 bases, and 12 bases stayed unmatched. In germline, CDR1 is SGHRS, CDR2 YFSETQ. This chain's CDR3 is CASSFTWTGVGGEKLFF. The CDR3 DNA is TGCGCCAGCAGCTTCACCTGGACAGGGGTTGGAGGTGAAAAACTGTTTTTT.

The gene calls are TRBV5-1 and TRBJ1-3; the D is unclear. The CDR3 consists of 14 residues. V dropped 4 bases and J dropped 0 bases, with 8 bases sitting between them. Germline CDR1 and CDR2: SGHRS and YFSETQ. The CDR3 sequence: CASSLQASGNTIYF. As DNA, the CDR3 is TGCGCCAGCAGCCTCCAGGCCTCTGGAAACACCATATATTTT.

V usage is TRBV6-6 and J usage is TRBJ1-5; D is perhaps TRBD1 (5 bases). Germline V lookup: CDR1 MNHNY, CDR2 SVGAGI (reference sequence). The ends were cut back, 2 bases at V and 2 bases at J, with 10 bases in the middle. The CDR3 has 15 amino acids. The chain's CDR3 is CASSYGRVGNQPQHF. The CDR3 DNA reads TGTGCCAGCAGTTACGGCAGGGTTGGCAATCAGCCCCAGCATTTT.

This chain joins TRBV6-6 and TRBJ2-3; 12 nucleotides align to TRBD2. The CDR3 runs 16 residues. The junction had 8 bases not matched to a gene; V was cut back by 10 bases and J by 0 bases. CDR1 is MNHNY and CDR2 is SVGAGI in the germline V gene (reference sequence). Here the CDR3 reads CATSRTSGASTDTQYF. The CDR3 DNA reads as TGTGCCACCTCACGGACTAGCGGGGCTAGCACAGATACGCAGTATTTT.

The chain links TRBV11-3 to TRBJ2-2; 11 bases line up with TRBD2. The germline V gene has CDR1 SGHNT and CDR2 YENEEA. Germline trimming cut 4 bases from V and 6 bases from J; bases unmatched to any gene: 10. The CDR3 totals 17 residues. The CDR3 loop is CASSSVLTSGRAGELFF. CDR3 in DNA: TGTGCCAGCAGCTCCGTCCTCACTAGCGGGAGAGCCGGGGAGCTGTTTTTT.

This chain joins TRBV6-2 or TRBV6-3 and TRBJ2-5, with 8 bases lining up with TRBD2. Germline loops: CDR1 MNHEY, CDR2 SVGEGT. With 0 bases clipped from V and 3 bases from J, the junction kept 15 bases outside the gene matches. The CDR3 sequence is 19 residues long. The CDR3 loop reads CASSYSMALGRGGEETQYF. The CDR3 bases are TGTGCCAGCAGTTACTCGATGGCGTTAGGACGGGGGGGAGAAGAGACCCAGTACTTC.

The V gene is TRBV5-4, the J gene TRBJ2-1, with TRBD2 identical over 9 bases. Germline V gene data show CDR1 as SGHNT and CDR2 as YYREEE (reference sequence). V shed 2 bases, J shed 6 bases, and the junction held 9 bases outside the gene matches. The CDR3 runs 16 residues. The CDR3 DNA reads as TGTGCCAGCAGCTTCCCGACTAGCGGTTTTCTCAATGAGCAGTTCTTC. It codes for CASSFPTSGFLNEQFF. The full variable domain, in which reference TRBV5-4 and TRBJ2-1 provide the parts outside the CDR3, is ETGVTQSPTHLIKTRGQQVTLRCSSQSGHNTVSWYQQALGQGPQFIFQYYREEENGRGNFPPRFSGLQFPNYSSELNVNALELDDSALYLCASSFPTSGFLNEQFFGPGTRLTVL.

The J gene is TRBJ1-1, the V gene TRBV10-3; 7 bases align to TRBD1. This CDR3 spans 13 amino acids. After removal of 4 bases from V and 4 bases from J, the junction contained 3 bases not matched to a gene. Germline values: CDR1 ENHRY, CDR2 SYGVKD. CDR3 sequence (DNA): TGTGCCATCAGTGCGGACAGGCTCACTGAAGCTTTCTTT. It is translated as CAISADRLTEAFF.

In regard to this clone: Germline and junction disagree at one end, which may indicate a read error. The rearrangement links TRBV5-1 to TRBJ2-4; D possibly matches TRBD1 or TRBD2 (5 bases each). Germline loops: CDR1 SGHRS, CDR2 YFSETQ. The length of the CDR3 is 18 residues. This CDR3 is CASSLGTWTHQAKNIQYF. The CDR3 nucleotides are TGCGCCAGCAGTTTGGGGACCTGGACTCATCAAGCCAAAAACATTCAGTACTTC.

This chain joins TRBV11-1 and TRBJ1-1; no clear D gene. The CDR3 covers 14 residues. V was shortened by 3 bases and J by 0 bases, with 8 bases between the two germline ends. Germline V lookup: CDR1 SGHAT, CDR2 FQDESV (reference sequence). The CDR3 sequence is CASSLDLLNTEAFF. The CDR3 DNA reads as TGTGCCAGCAGCTTGGACTTATTGAACACTGAAGCTTTCTTT.

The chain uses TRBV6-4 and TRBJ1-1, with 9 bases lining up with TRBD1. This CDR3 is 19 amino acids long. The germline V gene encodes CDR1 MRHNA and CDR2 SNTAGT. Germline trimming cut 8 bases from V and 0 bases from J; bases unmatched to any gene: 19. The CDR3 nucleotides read TGTGCCAGCCCCCTCCGCCGCGGGCCGGGACAGGGCCTGAACACTGAAGCTTTCTTT. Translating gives CASPLRRGPGQGLNTEAFF.

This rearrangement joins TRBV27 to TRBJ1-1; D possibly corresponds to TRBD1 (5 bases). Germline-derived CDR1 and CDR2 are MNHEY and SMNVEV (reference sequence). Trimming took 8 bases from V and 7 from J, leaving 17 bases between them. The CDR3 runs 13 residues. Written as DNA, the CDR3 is TGTGCCAGCGGGAAGACAGTGGGTAGTGAAGCTTTCTTT. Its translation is CASGKTVGSEAFF.